These 3 T cell receptor beta chains originate from one sample sequenced in a study of cytotoxic CD8 clonotypes in ibrutinib-treated CLL. Profiled with immunoSEQ multiplex PCR; TCRdb holds only in-frame clones, not every one. Among 150,000 to 200,000 clones listed, about 88% were seen once. The sample was PBMCs, taken at disease progression, from a patient treated with ibrutinib. These receptor sequences come from a human donor with chronic lymphocytic leukemia.

The genes are TRBV6-1 and TRBJ2-3; D is unclear. This CDR3 is 13 amino acids long. Germline-derived CDR1 and CDR2 are MNHNS and SASEGT. Trimming stripped 7 bases from V and 1 base from J, with 9 bases between. In DNA form, the CDR3 reads TGTGCCAGCATAGGAAGAGGCACAGATACGCAGTATTTT. This codes for CASIGRGTDTQYF.

The chain is built from TRBV10-3 and TRBJ2-5; 7 bases agree with TRBD2. The CDR3 length is 17 residues. Germline CDR1 ENHRY, CDR2 SYGVKD. V trimming: 4 bases; J trimming: 5 bases; junction bases outside the gene matches: 16. CDR3 nucleotide sequence: TGTGCCATCAGTGGGCGAGCGGGGCCCCCAAGAGAGGAGACCCAGTACTTC. Residues: CAISGRAGPPREETQYF.

A single count supports this clone. This chain uses TRBV9 with TRBJ2-3; TRBD2 aligns across 16 bases. The germline V gene encodes CDR1 SGDLS and CDR2 YYNGEE. The CDR3 loop spans 17 amino acids. The V gene end was trimmed by 2 bases and the J gene end by 4 bases; junction bases not matched to a gene: 4. CDR3 DNA: TGTGCCAGCAGCGTCGTGGGACTAGCGGGAGGGCCAGATACGCAGTATTTT. Its translation: CASSVVGLAGGPDTQYF.